These 18 T cell receptor beta chains came from one sample sequenced in a study of T cell repertoires in cytomegalovirus infection (dated by TCRdb to 2018 to 2020). The sequencer was an Illumina HiSeq 1500. The public sequencing data were trimmed at Q25 with fastp and processed into clonotypes with MiXCR by TCRdb, which kept only in-frame beta chains. Rows merge per CDR3 protein into single entries with the most common DNA and genes. In all, the sample holds around 450,000 distinct CDR3 sequences, and 30% to 40% of those were seen once. The ten largest make up roughly 13% of the sample. Sequenced input: PBMCs. All receptors come from a human donor in good health (CMV status not recorded). Some clones in this sample may be carry-over from other donors' samples.

The chain couples TRBV6-9 to TRBJ2-7; TRBD2 might be the D (5 bases). Germline CDR1 and CDR2: MNHGY and SVAAGI. This CDR3 contains 13 residues. V lost 3 bases and J 5 bases, leaving 11 bases between the germline ends. In nucleotides, the CDR3 is TGTGCCAGCAGTTACCGAGGGTCCGACGAGCAGTACTTC. This translates into CASSYRGSDEQYF.

The V gene is TRBV7-2, the J gene TRBJ1-1, with a possible D match to TRBD1 (6 bases). Germline V gene data show CDR1 as SGHTA and CDR2 as FQGNSA. The CDR3 loop spans 16 amino acids. Trimming left V 4 bases short and J 5 bases short, with 20 bases between. CDR3 DNA sequence: TGTGCCAGCAGCTCCGAGGGGGGGGTGCGCGGGACTGAAGCTTTCTTT. Amino acid sequence: CASSSEGGVRGTEAFF.

For the CDR3, the DNA is TGTGCCAGCAGCGCCGGGACAGCCGGCTACGAGCAGTACTTC. It specifies CASSAGTAGYEQYF. The chain recombines TRBV9 with TRBJ2-7, with 7 nucleotides matching TRBD1. The CDR3 length is 14 residues. Germline V gene data show CDR1 as SGDLS and CDR2 as YYNGEE. Germline trimming cut 3 bases from V and 3 bases from J; bases unmatched to any gene: 6.

The chain employs TRBV12-3 or TRBV12-4 and TRBJ1-5; TRBD1 is a possible D gene (5 bases). V was trimmed by 3 bases and J by 7 bases, leaving 10 bases between them. The CDR3 runs 13 residues. The CDR3 here is CASSLGGKQPQHF. In nucleotides, the CDR3 is TGTGCCAGCAGTTTGGGGGGGAAACAGCCCCAGCATTTT.

In this sample, this clonotype turned up a few times. This chain uses TRBV6-5 with TRBJ1-2; TRBD1 agrees at 8 bases. CDR1 is MNHEY and CDR2 is SVGAGI in the germline V gene. This CDR3 is built from 15 residues. After removal of 7 bases from V and 2 bases from J, the junction contained 9 bases not matched to a gene. The CDR3 loop is CASTLLAGGNYGYTF. The CDR3 bases are TGTGCCAGCACTCTACTGGCAGGGGGCAACTATGGCTACACCTTC.

The J gene is TRBJ1-5, the V gene TRBV15; D gene unclear. The V gene lost 2 bases and the J gene lost 7 bases, with 12 bases spanning the gap. This CDR3 has 14 amino acids. The germline gives CDR1 LNHNV, CDR2 YYDKDF (reference sequence). CDR3: CATSRNAEEQPQHF. The CDR3 DNA follows: TGTGCCACCAGCAGAAACGCCGAGGAGCAGCCCCAGCATTTT.

The rearrangement links TRBV6-8 to TRBJ2-2; 10 bases fit TRBD2. This CDR3 region has 17 residues. The germline V gene encodes CDR1 MNHGY and CDR2 SAAAGT. V trimming: 6 bases; J trimming: 0 bases; junction bases outside the gene matches: 7. The DNA of the CDR3 is TGTGCCAGCAGCCACTCCCTAGCGGGAGCGAACACCGGGGAGCTGTTTTTT. Its protein product is CASSHSLAGANTGELFF.

This clonotype was seen repeatedly, ten times or more. V usage is TRBV28 and J usage is TRBJ1-2; D remains ambiguous. The CDR3 is 13 residues long. Germline CDR1 MDHEN, CDR2 SYDVKM. V gave up 2 bases and J gave up 1 base, with 5 bases separating them. The CDR3 region has the DNA TGTGCCAGCAGTTTACAGATTAACTATGGCTACACCTTC. This translates into CASSLQINYGYTF.

On this clonotype itself: It is likely a read error, because the conserved phenylalanine at the end of the CDR3 is missing. Because the CDR3's place on the DNA is in doubt, the DNA is left out and the CDR3 is given as listed by TCRdb. This rearrangement joins TRBV6-5 to TRBJ2-7. The CDR3 sequence runs 15 residues, both termini included. Germline V gene lookup returns CDR1 MNHEY and CDR2 SVGAGI. The CDR3 loop is CASSYSSVSGRLLYY.

The sample holds a few counts of this clonotype. The J gene is TRBJ2-3, the V gene TRBV18; D call uncertain. The CDR3 is 14 amino acids. The V end was cut by 2 bases, the J end by 2 bases, with 8 bases between. In germline, CDR1 is KGHSH, CDR2 LQKENI. The CDR3 is CASSPGVVTDTQYF. As DNA, the CDR3 is TGTGCCAGCTCACCAGGGGTGGTCACAGATACGCAGTATTTT.

The sample holds a few counts of this clonotype. CDR3 in amino acids: CASRRRATVQETQYF. CDR3 sequence (DNA): TGTGCCAGCAGGCGCAGGGCGACGGTCCAAGAGACCCAGTACTTC. This chain joins TRBV6-5 and TRBJ2-5, with a weak D call TRBD1 (5 bases). The CDR3 contains 15 residues. The V end was cut by 6 bases, the J end by 1 base, with 15 bases between. In germline, CDR1 is MNHEY, CDR2 SVGAGI.

This clonotype was detected ten times or more. The chain uses TRBV7-2 and TRBJ2-3; no clear D gene. V dropped 5 bases and J dropped 0 bases, with 12 bases sitting between them. CDR3 length: 15 residues. The germline CDR1 and CDR2 sequences are SGHTA and FQGNSA. This CDR3 is CASSLSARSTDTQYF. The CDR3 DNA reads TGTGCCAGCAGCCTCTCAGCAAGGAGCACAGATACGCAGTATTTT.

Only a few counts were recorded for this clonotype. The chain uses TRBV6-6 and TRBJ2-5, with D tentatively TRBD1 or TRBD2 (5 bases each). The CDR3 consists of 17 residues. Trimming cost V 0 bases and J 0 bases, with 14 bases left between them. Looked up from germline, CDR1 is MNHNY and CDR2 is SVGAGI (reference sequence). CDR3 sequence reads: CASSYSWDRTNQETQYF. CDR3 coding DNA: TGTGCCAGCAGTTACTCATGGGACCGAACGAACCAAGAGACCCAGTACTTC.

With respect to this clonotype: This may be a read error, as it is one base from a much larger clone. The conserved phenylalanine or tryptophan normally closing the CDR3 is absent here, so this likely arose from a read error. The V gene is TRBV7-2, the J gene TRBJ2-6; D may be TRBD2 (5 bases). The CDR3 sequence is 16 residues long. Trimming removed 5 bases at V and 3 bases at J, with 14 bases between. Germline V gene sequence: CDR1 SGHTA, CDR2 FQGNSA. In DNA, the CDR3 is TGTGCCAGCAGCAGATGGCGGGCTAATGGGGCCAACGTCCTGACTCTC. Encoded protein: CASSRWRANGANVLTL.

This clonotype occurred a few times. The CDR3 is CASSATSGGGETQYF. As DNA, the CDR3 is TGTGCCAGCAGCGCGACTAGCGGGGGTGGGGAGACCCAGTACTTC. This sequence joins TRBV7-2 and TRBJ2-5, with TRBD2 matching 12 bases. J was trimmed by 5 bases and V by 5 bases; bases with no gene match: 6. The CDR3 contains 15 residues. The V gene's germline CDR1 is SGHTA and CDR2 FQGNSA.

Remarks on this clonotype: The junction differs from germline at one of its ends, possibly a read error. CDR3 bases: TGTGCCCGCAGTCGGACCCTCGGGCTCGGGGGGGAGCTGTTTTTT. It specifies CARSRTLGLGGELFF. The J gene is TRBJ2-2, the V gene TRBV6-8; D not resolved. The CDR3 has 15 residues. Per the germline V gene, CDR1 is MNHGY and CDR2 is SAAAGT.

This rearrangement joins TRBV29-1 to TRBJ2-5, with D tentatively TRBD1 (6 bases). V lost 5 bases to trimming and J lost 4 bases, with 14 bases between them. CDR1 is SQVTM and CDR2 is ANQGSEA in the germline V gene. The length of the CDR3 is 13 residues. Here the CDR3 reads CSVLNRDPETQYF. The CDR3 DNA sequence: TGCAGCGTTTTAAACAGGGATCCAGAGACCCAGTACTTC.

The genes are TRBV3-1 and TRBJ1-4; TRBD1 matches 9 bases. This CDR3 is 15 amino acids long. Trimming at V came to 8 bases and at J to 7 bases, leaving 11 bases not matched to a gene. Germline lookup yields CDR1 LGHDT and CDR2 YNNKEL (reference sequence). CDR3 nucleotide sequence: TGTGCCAGCCGGGACAGGGAACGGATAGGTGAAAAACTGTTTTTT. Its protein is CASRDRERIGEKLFF.